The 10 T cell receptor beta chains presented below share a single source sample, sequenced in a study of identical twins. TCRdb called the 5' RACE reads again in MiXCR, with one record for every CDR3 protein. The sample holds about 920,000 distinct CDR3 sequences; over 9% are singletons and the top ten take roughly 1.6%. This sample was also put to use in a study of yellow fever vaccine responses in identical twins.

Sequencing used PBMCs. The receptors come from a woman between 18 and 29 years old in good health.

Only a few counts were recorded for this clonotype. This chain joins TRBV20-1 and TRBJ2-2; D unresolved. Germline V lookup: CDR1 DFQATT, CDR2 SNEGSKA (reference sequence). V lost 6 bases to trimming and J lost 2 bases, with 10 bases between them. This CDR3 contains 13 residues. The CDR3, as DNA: TGCAGTGCGGCGACTGACAACACCGGGGAGCTGTTTTTT. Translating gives CSAATDNTGELFF.

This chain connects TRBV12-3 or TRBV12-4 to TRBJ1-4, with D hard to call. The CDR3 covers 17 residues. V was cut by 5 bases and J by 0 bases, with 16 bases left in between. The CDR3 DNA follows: TGTGCCAGCAGTAACCGGGTGGGGAAGGCAACTAATGAAAAACTGTTTTTT. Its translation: CASSNRVGKATNEKLFF.

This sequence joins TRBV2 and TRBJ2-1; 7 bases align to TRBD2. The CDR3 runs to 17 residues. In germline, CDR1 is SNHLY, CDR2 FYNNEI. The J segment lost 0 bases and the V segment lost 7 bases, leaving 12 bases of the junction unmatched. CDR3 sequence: CASILLLAGPSYNEQFF. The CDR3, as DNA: TGTGCCAGCATTCTACTCTTAGCGGGCCCCTCCTACAATGAGCAGTTCTTC. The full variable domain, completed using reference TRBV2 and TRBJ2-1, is EPEVTQTPSHQVTQMGQEVILRCVPISNHLYFYWYRQILGQKVEFLVSFYNNEISEKSEIFDDQFSVERPDGSNFTLKIRSTKLEDSAMYFCASILLLAGPSYNEQFFGPGTRLTVL.

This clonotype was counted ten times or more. CDR3 in amino acids: CATSNGLAPGELFF. CDR3 nucleotide sequence: TGTGCCACCAGCAACGGACTAGCCCCCGGGGAGCTGTTTTTT. This chain connects TRBV15 to TRBJ2-2; TRBD2 matches 8 bases. CDR1 is LNHNV and CDR2 is YYDKDF in the germline V gene (reference sequence). V trimming: 4 bases; J trimming: 6 bases; junction bases outside the gene matches: 4. The CDR3 length is 14 residues.

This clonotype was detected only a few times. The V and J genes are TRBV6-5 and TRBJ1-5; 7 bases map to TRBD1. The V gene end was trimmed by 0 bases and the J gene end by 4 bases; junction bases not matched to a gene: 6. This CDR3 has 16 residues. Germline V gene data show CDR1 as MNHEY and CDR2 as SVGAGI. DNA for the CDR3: TGTGCCAGCAGTTACTCGGCAGGGGGAACAAATCAGCCCCAGCATTTT. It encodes CASSYSAGGTNQPQHF.

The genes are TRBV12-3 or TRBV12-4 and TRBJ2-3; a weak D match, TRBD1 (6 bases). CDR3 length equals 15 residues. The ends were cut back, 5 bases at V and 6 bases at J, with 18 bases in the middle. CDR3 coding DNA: TGTGCCAGCAGTCCCGACAGGTCCCGTAAGGATACGCAGTATTTT. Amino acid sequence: CASSPDRSRKDTQYF.

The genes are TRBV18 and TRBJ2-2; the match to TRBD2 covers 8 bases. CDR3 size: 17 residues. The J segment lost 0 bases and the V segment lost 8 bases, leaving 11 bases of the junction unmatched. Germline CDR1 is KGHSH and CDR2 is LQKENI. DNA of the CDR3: TGTGCCAGCGCATGGACTAGCAGTTACGCGAACACCGGGGAGCTGTTTTTT. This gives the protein CASAWTSSYANTGELFF.

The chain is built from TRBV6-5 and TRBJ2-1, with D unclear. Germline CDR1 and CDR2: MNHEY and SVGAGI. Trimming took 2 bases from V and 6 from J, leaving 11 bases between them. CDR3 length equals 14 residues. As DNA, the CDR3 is TGTGCCAGCAGTTACGGCCCGCTCGGCAATGAGCAGTTCTTC. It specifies CASSYGPLGNEQFF.

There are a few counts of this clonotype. CDR3 DNA sequence: TGCGCCAGCAGCCAAGAGGGGACGCTTTCCTACGAGCAGTACTTC. It specifies CASSQEGTLSYEQYF. The V call is TRBV4-1, the J call TRBJ2-7; possibly TRBD1 or TRBD2 for D (5 bases each). The CDR3 has 15 amino acids. From germline, CDR1 is MGHRA and CDR2 YSYEKL. The germline V and J ends were trimmed by 0 bases and 1 base, with 10 bases remaining between them.

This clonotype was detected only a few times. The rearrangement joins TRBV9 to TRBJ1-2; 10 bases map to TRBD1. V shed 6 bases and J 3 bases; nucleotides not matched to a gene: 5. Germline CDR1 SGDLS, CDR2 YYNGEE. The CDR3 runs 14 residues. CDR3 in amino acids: CASNRQGAYYGYTF. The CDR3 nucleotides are TGTGCCAGCAACCGACAGGGGGCCTACTATGGCTACACCTTC.